This T cell receptor (beta chain) derives from a study of blood T cell repertoires in COVID-19. About the research overall: Sources were T cells, B-cell-depleted T cells, or PBMCs; the material itself was cDNA or gDNA.

Data came from immunoSEQ multiplex PCR; TCRdb stores just in-frame clones and leaves some out. The sample holds 93,000 or so clones, around nine tenths seen once. Trimming left V 5 bases short and J 2 bases short, with 7 bases between. Germline V CDR1 and CDR2: SGDLS, YYNGEE. This CDR3 is 12 amino acids long. This clonotype originated in a human donor in a cohort sampled during active COVID-19. Sequencing input: peripheral blood. The V call is TRBV9, the J call TRBJ1-2; D unresolved. CDR3 in amino acids: CASRQSNYGYTF. Here the CDR3 DNA reads TGTGCCAGCAGACAGTCAAACTATGGCTACACCTTC. The full variable domain, in which reference TRBV9 and TRBJ1-2 provide the parts outside the CDR3, is DSGVTQTPKHLITATGQRVTLRCSPRSGDLSVYWYQQSLDQGLQFLIQYYNGEERAKGNILERFSAQQFPDLHSELNLSSLELGDSALYFCASRQSNYGYTFGSGTRLTVV.